Below are 28 T cell receptor beta chains sequenced from a single sample in a study of blood T cell repertoires in COVID-19. Repertoires were generated with immunoSEQ multiplex PCR, while TCRdb's copy carries only in-frame clones and drops some. The sample lists about 220,000 clones; 80% to 90% were seen once. Sample: peripheral blood. The receptors here all came from a man between 50 and 59 years old with active or convalescent COVID-19.

The rearrangement uses TRBV5-1 and TRBJ2-5, with a weak D call TRBD2 (6 bases). The CDR3 length is 15 residues. From germline, CDR1 is SGHRS and CDR2 YFSETQ. Trimming shortened V by 0 bases and J by 1 base, and 10 bases separated the two germline ends. CDR3 DNA sequence: TGCGCCAGCAGCTTGGTAGGGACTCGCCAAGAGACCCAGTACTTC. It translates to CASSLVGTRQETQYF. Filled out from reference TRBV5-1 and TRBJ2-5, the complete variable domain reads KAGVTQTPRYLIKTRGQQVTLSCSPISGHRSVSWYQQTPGQGLQFLFEYFSETQRNKGNFPGRFSGRQFSNSRSEMNVSTLELGDSALYLCASSLVGTRQETQYFGPGTRLLVL.

The chain uses TRBV7-2 and TRBJ2-3; the D is unclear. Trimming left V 1 base short and J 3 bases short, with 11 bases between. CDR1 SGHTA and CDR2 FQGNSA come from the germline V gene. The CDR3 covers 15 residues. Written as DNA, the CDR3 is TGTGCCAGCAGCTTAGGGATAGGAGTTACAGATACGCAGTATTTT. It is translated as CASSLGIGVTDTQYF.

The rearrangement uses TRBV5-6 and TRBJ1-5; a possible D gene is TRBD1 (5 bases). This CDR3 comprises 15 residues. Germline V gene lookup returns CDR1 SGHDT and CDR2 YYEEEE. Trimming stripped 2 bases from V and 1 base from J, with 10 bases between. The CDR3 spells CASSFGGRSNQPQHF. The CDR3, as DNA: TGTGCCAGCAGCTTCGGGGGGAGAAGCAATCAGCCCCAGCATTTT.

The rearrangement joins TRBV28 to TRBJ1-1, with 10 bases matching TRBD1. The CDR3 has 13 amino acids. J lost 7 bases, V lost 8 bases, and 7 bases had no gene match. Germline CDR1 and CDR2: MDHEN and SYDVKM. The CDR3 sequence: CASGTGTGVEAFF. The CDR3 coding sequence is TGTGCCAGCGGAACCGGGACAGGGGTTGAAGCTTTCTTT.

The V gene is TRBV28, the J gene TRBJ2-7; no definite D call. Germline assignment: CDR1 MDHEN and CDR2 SYDVKM. Trimming took off 1 base at V and 0 bases at J, with 7 bases between the two ends. CDR3 length equals 14 residues. The CDR3 nucleotides read TGTGCCAGCAGTTTATCCGGAGACTCCTACGAGCAGTACGTC. Amino acid sequence: CASSLSGDSYEQYV.

The chain is built from TRBV5-6 and TRBJ2-5; 7 bases match TRBD2. This CDR3 region has 16 residues. With 3 bases clipped from V and 0 bases from J, the junction kept 8 bases outside the gene matches. The germline V gene encodes CDR1 SGHDT and CDR2 YYEEEE. The chain's CDR3 is CASSSRGVPYQETQYF. Here the CDR3 DNA reads TGTGCCAGCAGCTCCCGGGGGGTCCCGTACCAAGAGACCCAGTACTTC.

The V gene is TRBV6-1, the J gene TRBJ1-1; TRBD1 matches 9 bases. The V gene end was trimmed by 4 bases and the J gene end by 4 bases; junction bases not matched to a gene: 10. The germline V gene has CDR1 MNHNS and CDR2 SASEGT. CDR3 size: 16 residues. The CDR3 loop reads CASSVQGALGGTEAFF. DNA for the CDR3: TGTGCCAGCAGTGTACAGGGGGCATTGGGAGGCACTGAAGCTTTCTTT.

V and J are TRBV7-9 and TRBJ1-3; no definite D call. The CDR3 runs 16 residues. Germline loops: CDR1 SEHNR, CDR2 FQNEAQ (reference sequence). Trimming pared 5 bases from V and 0 bases from J, leaving 14 bases between. The CDR3 is CASSPFLLSSGNTIYF. CDR3 DNA: TGTGCCAGCAGCCCCTTCTTGTTGAGCTCTGGAAACACCATATATTTT. The variable domain in full, with the rest retrieved from reference TRBV7-9 and TRBJ1-3, is DTGVSQNPRHKITKRGQNVTFRCDPISEHNRLYWYRQTLGQGPEFLTYFQNEAQLEKSRLLSDRFSAERPKGSFSTLEIQRTEQGDSAMYLCASSPFLLSSGNTIYFGEGSWLTVV.

CDR3 amino acids: CAWTQNPGQGKYGYTF. CDR3 nucleotide sequence: TGTGCCTGGACGCAAAATCCTGGACAGGGAAAATATGGCTACACCTTC. The chain employs TRBV30 and TRBJ1-2, with 8 bases matching TRBD1. The CDR3 sequence is 16 residues long. CDR1 is GTSNPN, CDR2 SVGIG, per germline (reference sequence). Trimming took 4 bases from V and 5 from J; bases not matched to a gene: 15.

The chain combines TRBV6-6 with TRBJ2-4; tentatively, D is TRBD2 (6 bases). This CDR3 region has 13 residues. Germline-derived CDR1 and CDR2 are MNHNY and SVGAGI (reference sequence). Trimming stripped 7 bases from V and 5 bases from J, with 12 bases between. The CDR3 protein is CASTGRGENIQYF. CDR3 DNA sequence: TGTGCCAGCACGGGCCGCGGGGAAAACATTCAGTACTTC.

This chain uses TRBV27 with TRBJ2-1; 11 bases agree with TRBD1. The V and J ends lost 5 bases and 5 bases, in that order; junction bases with no gene match: 5. In germline, CDR1 is MNHEY, CDR2 SMNVEV (reference sequence). The CDR3 consists of 15 residues. The CDR3: CASSGTGGGNNEQFF. DNA of the CDR3: TGTGCCAGCAGTGGGACAGGGGGAGGCAACAATGAGCAGTTCTTC.

The chain has TRBV29-1 and TRBJ1-1; a weak D match, TRBD1 (6 bases). The CDR3 has 16 amino acids. Between the trimmed V and J ends, which lost 8 bases and 0 bases, there was a span of 22 bases. The germline gives CDR1 SQVTM, CDR2 ANQGSEA. CDR3 loop: CSIAGATYSMNTEAFF. As DNA, the CDR3 is TGCAGCATTGCAGGGGCAACATACTCCATGAACACTGAAGCTTTCTTT.

V is TRBV7-9 and J is TRBJ1-3, with D uncertain. Looked up from germline, CDR1 is SEHNR and CDR2 is FQNEAQ (reference sequence). V lost 3 bases, J lost 0 bases, and 12 bases lay in between. The CDR3 loop spans 16 amino acids. CDR3: CASSLGPEGSGNTIYF. Written as DNA, the CDR3 is TGTGCCAGCAGCTTGGGTCCAGAGGGCTCTGGAAACACCATATATTTT.

The CDR3 reads CASSLNRVGPKAFF. DNA of the CDR3: TGTGCCAGCAGCTTAAACAGGGTGGGGCCGAAAGCTTTCTTT. V gene TRBV7-9 combines with J gene TRBJ1-1; TRBD1 is a possible D gene (6 bases). The length of the CDR3 is 14 residues. The germline V and J ends were trimmed by 2 bases and 9 bases, with 16 bases remaining between them. CDR1 and CDR2 from the germline V gene are SEHNR and FQNEAQ (reference sequence).

The V gene is TRBV5-1, the J gene TRBJ2-7, with D possibly matching TRBD1 (6 bases). The CDR3 runs to 15 residues. Germline CDR1 is SGHRS and CDR2 is YFSETQ. The ends were cut back, 7 bases at V and 6 bases at J, with 23 bases in the middle. DNA of the CDR3: TGCGCCAGCCGTTCAACCCTAGGGGGTCTTGCCGAGCAGTACTTC. It yields the protein CASRSTLGGLAEQYF.

This clone was seen only a few times. V and J are TRBV5-4 and TRBJ2-2; maybe TRBD2 (6 bases). This CDR3 contains 14 residues. The V end was cut by 6 bases, the J end by 0 bases, with 9 bases between. Germline-derived CDR1 and CDR2 are SGHNT and YYREEE (reference sequence). This CDR3 is CASTGAANTGELFF. The CDR3 nucleotides read TGTGCCAGCACGGGAGCGGCGAACACCGGGGAGCTGTTTTTT.

This clone was recorded only once. This CDR3 reads CASKVGTPSGNTIYF. In nucleotides, the CDR3 is TGCGCCAGCAAAGTCGGGACACCTTCTGGAAACACCATATATTTT. The gene calls are TRBV5-1 and TRBJ1-3; possibly TRBD1 for D (6 bases). Per the germline V gene, CDR1 is SGHRS and CDR2 is YFSETQ. Trimming cost V 6 bases and J 1 base, with 14 bases left between them. CDR3 length: 15 residues.

The chain links TRBV28 to TRBJ1-1, with D perhaps matching TRBD1 (5 bases). This CDR3 comprises 11 residues. The V gene's germline CDR1 is MDHEN and CDR2 SYDVKM. V lost 2 bases to trimming and J lost 10 bases, with 8 bases between them. The DNA of the CDR3 is TGTGCCAGCAGTTTAAGGCAGGGAGCTTTCTTT. This gives the protein CASSLRQGAFF. Together with reference TRBV28 and TRBJ1-1, the CDR3 gives the full variable domain: DVKVTQSSRYLVKRTGEKVFLECVQDMDHENMFWYRQDPGLGLRLIYFSYDVKMKEKGDIPEGYSVSREKKERFSLILESASTNQTSMYLCASSLRQGAFFGQGTRLTVV.

The rearrangement links TRBV28 to TRBJ1-2; D is ambiguous. The V gene lost 2 bases and the J gene lost 8 bases, with 6 bases spanning the gap. CDR1 is MDHEN and CDR2 is SYDVKM in the germline V gene. The CDR3 contains 11 residues. The CDR3 region is CASSLDTGYTF. CDR3 DNA: TGTGCCAGCAGTTTAGACACGGGCTACACCTTC.

This clone appeared a single time. J is TRBJ1-1 and V is TRBV18; TRBD1 might be the D (5 bases). The CDR3 sequence is 18 residues long. Per the germline V gene, CDR1 is KGHSH and CDR2 is LQKENI. Trimming left V 2 bases short and J 2 bases short, with 21 bases between. CDR3 sequence (DNA): TGTGCCAGCTCACCAGTTGCAGGGATGCCGGCAGGAAACACTGAAGCTTTCTTT. This encodes CASSPVAGMPAGNTEAFF.

V gene TRBV18 combines with J gene TRBJ2-5; 8 nucleotides agree with TRBD1. CDR1 and CDR2 from the germline V gene are KGHSH and LQKENI. V dropped 6 bases and J dropped 5; count of bases not matched to a gene: 11. CDR3 size: 15 residues. CDR3 amino acids: CASSLTGVAMETQYF. The CDR3 nucleotides are TGTGCCAGCTCTTTGACAGGGGTCGCGATGGAGACCCAGTACTTC.

The chain joins TRBV5-1 to TRBJ1-1, with 7 bases matching TRBD1. The V and J ends lost 4 bases and 4 bases, in that order; junction bases with no gene match: 7. Germline V gives CDR1 SGHRS, CDR2 YFSETQ. The CDR3 has 14 residues. DNA of the CDR3: TGCGCCAGCAGCGCCCAGGACAGGTCCACTGAAGCTTTCTTT. Amino acid sequence: CASSAQDRSTEAFF.

The CDR3: CASSSPGYNEQFF. CDR3 nucleotides: TGTGCCAGCAGTTCGCCAGGCTACAATGAGCAGTTCTTC. The rearrangement links TRBV6-2 or TRBV6-3 to TRBJ2-1; D gene unclear. The V end was cut by 4 bases, the J end by 3 bases, with 7 bases between. From germline, CDR1 is MNHEY and CDR2 SVGEGT. The CDR3 sequence is 13 residues long.

V and J are TRBV7-8 and TRBJ1-4; D gene unclear. CDR3 length: 14 residues. CDR1 is SGHVS and CDR2 is FQNEAQ in the germline V gene. V lost 1 base and J 4 bases, leaving 7 bases between the germline ends. CDR3 loop: CASSLVGRNEKLFF. The CDR3 coding sequence is TGTGCCAGCAGCTTAGTGGGCCGTAATGAAAAACTGTTTTTT.

The chain carries TRBV4-1 and TRBJ2-1; TRBD2 matches 7 bases. CDR3 size: 16 residues. V shed 0 bases and J 3 bases; nucleotides not matched to a gene: 5. The germline V gene encodes CDR1 MGHRA and CDR2 YSYEKL. CDR3 coding DNA: TGCGCCAGCAGCCAAGATATTCGGGACTACTACAATGAGCAGTTCTTC. This gives the protein CASSQDIRDYYNEQFF.

This clone was detected a few times. This chain uses TRBV12-3 or TRBV12-4 with TRBJ1-2; 9 bases map to TRBD1. The V segment lost 9 bases and the J segment 10 bases; nucleotides outside the gene matches: 6. This CDR3 contains 11 residues. Written as DNA, the CDR3 is TGTGCCAGTGGGACAGGGTCCGACTACACCTTC. Translation: CASGTGSDYTF.

The V and J genes are TRBV6-5 and TRBJ2-4, with 7 bases aligning to TRBD1. Looked up from germline, CDR1 is MNHEY and CDR2 is SVGAGI. Trimming cost V 2 bases and J 8 bases; bases outside gene matches: 3. This CDR3 comprises 13 residues. CDR3 residues: CASSYGRGYIQYF. The CDR3 nucleotides are TGTGCCAGCAGTTACGGCAGGGGGTACATTCAGTACTTC.

The chain is built from TRBV5-1 and TRBJ1-2; D not certain. CDR1 SGHRS and CDR2 YFSETQ come from the germline V gene. V lost 0 bases and J lost 0, with 9 bases in between. The CDR3 length is 15 residues. The DNA of the CDR3 is TGCGCCAGCAGCTTGGACGGAGGTCCTAACTATGGCTACACCTTC. It specifies CASSLDGGPNYGYTF.